What follows are 21 T cell receptor beta chains derived from one specimen sequenced in a study of cytomegalovirus exposure and HLA in healthy donors. PCR involved 60 Vbeta and 13 Jbeta primers. Using immunoSEQ multiplex PCR, the repertoire was profiled, and TCRdb retains in-frame clones only, with some absent. Here the sample spans 120,000 to 150,000 clones, roughly three quarters being singletons. The sequenced sample was PBMCs. The receptor source for this set is a woman in her forties or fifties in good health and CMV-seronegative.

The chain joins TRBV5-8 to TRBJ2-7; unclear D gene. Trimming pared 7 bases from V and 3 bases from J, leaving 11 bases between. Per germline, CDR1 SGHTS and CDR2 YDEGEE. The CDR3 has 12 amino acids. The CDR3 protein is CASPRVFYEQYF. CDR3 DNA sequence: TGTGCCAGCCCTCGGGTTTTCTACGAGCAGTACTTC.

This clone has a handful of counts. The chain couples TRBV5-5 to TRBJ1-3, with D tentatively TRBD1 (6 bases). The length of the CDR3 is 16 residues. The V end was cut by 1 base, the J end by 0 bases, with 11 bases between. Germline CDR1 SGHKS, CDR2 YYEKEE (reference sequence). CDR3 region: CASSLLQGSSGNTIYF. The CDR3 nucleotides read TGTGCCAGCAGCTTGTTGCAGGGGTCCTCTGGAAACACCATATATTTT.

This clone was found once. The chain carries TRBV4-1 and TRBJ1-4; TRBD1 aligns across 7 bases. CDR1 is MGHRA, CDR2 YSYEKL, per germline. The CDR3 sequence is 17 residues long. V dropped 1 base and J dropped 7; count of bases not matched to a gene: 12. The CDR3 spells CASSQGQWGQRGEKLFF. Written as DNA, the CDR3 is TGCGCCAGCAGCCAAGGTCAATGGGGACAGAGGGGTGAAAAACTGTTTTTT.

V and J are TRBV11-3 and TRBJ1-1; 9 bases are a match to TRBD1. This CDR3 has 16 amino acids. V was pared by 3 bases and J by 3 bases, with 8 bases of the junction left unmatched. The germline V gene has CDR1 SGHNT and CDR2 YENEEA. The CDR3 sequence: CASSLGTGRGDTEAFF. The CDR3, as DNA: TGTGCCAGCAGCTTGGGGACAGGGAGGGGGGACACTGAAGCTTTCTTT.

In its sample, this clone was seen once. The chain links TRBV4-1 to TRBJ2-1, with D maybe TRBD2 (5 bases). Deletions cut 3 bases from V and 5 bases from J, with 23 bases between. The CDR3 runs to 18 residues. Germline V gene lookup returns CDR1 MGHRA and CDR2 YSYEKL. The CDR3 bases are TGCGCCAGCAGCCACCCGAAGACCCCCCGTGGACTGGACAATGAGCAGTTCTTC. Translation gives CASSHPKTPRGLDNEQFF.

The table lists this clone with a count of one. V and J are TRBV9 and TRBJ1-2, with 10 bases aligning to TRBD1. This CDR3 region has 14 residues. In germline, CDR1 is SGDLS, CDR2 YYNGEE. The V segment lost 3 bases and the J segment 6 bases; nucleotides outside the gene matches: 5. The CDR3 loop reads CASSEGDRGNGYTF. The CDR3 nucleotides are TGTGCCAGCAGCGAGGGGGACAGGGGTAATGGCTACACCTTC.

This clone was observed a few times. The V gene is TRBV11-1, the J gene TRBJ1-5, with a possible D match to TRBD1 (5 bases). Germline values: CDR1 SGHAT, CDR2 FQDESV (reference sequence). Trimming took 7 bases from V and 4 from J, leaving 20 bases between them. There are 16 residues in the CDR3. The DNA of the CDR3 is TGTGCCAGCAACATGATACTTTTAGGGGTAAATCAGCCCCAGCATTTT. As protein: CASNMILLGVNQPQHF.

The V call is TRBV5-1, the J call TRBJ1-1; TRBD1 agrees at 8 bases. The ends lost 0 bases at V and 0 bases at J; junction bases unmatched: 7. The CDR3 loop spans 17 amino acids. Germline CDR1 and CDR2: SGHRS and YFSETQ. The CDR3: CASSLAPGTGMNTEAFF. The DNA of the CDR3 is TGCGCCAGCAGCTTGGCCCCCGGGACAGGCATGAACACTGAAGCTTTCTTT.

This chain links TRBV30 with TRBJ2-7; D unresolved. V was clipped by 0 bases and J by 0 bases, with 21 bases between them. The CDR3 has 18 amino acids. CDR1 and CDR2 from the germline V gene are GTSNPN and SVGIG (reference sequence). Here the CDR3 reads CAWSVNPFLEVSSYEQYF. DNA of the CDR3: TGTGCCTGGAGTGTGAACCCGTTTCTTGAGGTGAGCTCCTACGAGCAGTACTTC.

This rearrangement joins TRBV11-3 to TRBJ2-1, with D perhaps matching TRBD1 (6 bases). Trimming pared 2 bases from V and 6 bases from J, leaving 11 bases between. The CDR3 runs 14 residues. CDR1 and CDR2 (germline): SGHNT, YENEEA. The CDR3 loop reads CASSLSPQGNEQFF. The CDR3 DNA reads TGTGCCAGCAGCTTAAGTCCACAGGGCAATGAGCAGTTCTTC.

The chain carries TRBV5-1 and TRBJ1-1; tentative D call: TRBD1 (6 bases). Germline CDR1 reads SGHRS; CDR2 reads YFSETQ. The CDR3 is 16 amino acids. V was shortened by 2 bases and J by 3 bases, with 17 bases between the two germline ends. This CDR3 is CASSLNPGVRYTEAFF. The CDR3 DNA reads as TGCGCCAGCAGCTTAAACCCAGGGGTCCGCTACACTGAAGCTTTCTTT.

This clone was counted a single time. J is TRBJ2-1 and V is TRBV27, with D perhaps matching TRBD2 (7 bases). The CDR3 has 15 amino acids. Germline V gene lookup returns CDR1 MNHEY and CDR2 SMNVEV (reference sequence). V lost 3 bases and J 3 bases, leaving 12 bases between the germline ends. The CDR3 sequence is CASSLRGGNYNEQFF. Here the CDR3 DNA reads TGTGCCAGCAGTTTGAGGGGGGGGAACTACAATGAGCAGTTCTTC.

A single count supports this clone. The V call is TRBV7-9, the J call TRBJ2-7; tentative D call: TRBD1 (5 bases). This CDR3 comprises 13 residues. Germline loops: CDR1 SEHNR, CDR2 FQNEAQ (reference sequence). Trimming took off 2 bases at V and 2 bases at J, with 7 bases between the two ends. This CDR3 is CASSLRQTYEQYF. In DNA form, the CDR3 reads TGTGCCAGCAGCTTACGACAGACCTACGAGCAGTACTTC.

This sequence joins TRBV2 and TRBJ1-2; D might be TRBD1 (6 bases). The CDR3 is made up of 14 amino acids. Trimming took 7 bases from V and 3 from J, leaving 15 bases between them. The germline CDR1 and CDR2 sequences are SNHLY and FYNNEI. The CDR3 loop is CASKMDRQHYGYTF. CDR3 bases: TGTGCCAGCAAAATGGACAGACAACACTATGGCTACACCTTC. Based on the CDR3 plus reference TRBV2 and TRBJ1-2, the full variable domain is EPEVTQTPSHQVTQMGQEVILRCVPISNHLYFYWYRQILGQKVEFLVSFYNNEISEKSEIFDDQFSVERPDGSNFTLKIRSTKLEDSAMYFCASKMDRQHYGYTFGSGTRLTVV.

V and J are TRBV27 and TRBJ1-2, with unresolved D. The V end was cut by 5 bases, the J end by 3 bases, with 16 bases between. In germline, CDR1 is MNHEY, CDR2 SMNVEV (reference sequence). This CDR3 contains 15 residues. CDR3 DNA sequence: TGTGCCAGCAGTCCCGAGGTTTCGGGGTACTATGGCTACACCTTC. Translating gives CASSPEVSGYYGYTF.

The gene calls are TRBV18 and TRBJ2-7, with 7 positions matching TRBD1. Germline V gives CDR1 KGHSH, CDR2 LQKENI. V was clipped by 3 bases and J by 0 bases; unmatched bases: 11. CDR3 length: 17 amino acids. The CDR3 spells CASSPKDRGQNSYEQYF. In DNA form, the CDR3 reads TGTGCCAGCTCACCGAAGGATAGGGGACAGAACTCCTACGAGCAGTACTTC.

The rearrangement uses TRBV30 and TRBJ1-1; 9 bases agree with TRBD1. CDR1 is GTSNPN, CDR2 SVGIG, per germline (reference sequence). There are 15 residues in the CDR3. Unmatched junction bases numbered 6, after V lost 1 base and J lost 3 bases. The CDR3: CAWSGGTGMYTEAFF. As DNA, the CDR3 is TGTGCCTGGAGTGGCGGGACAGGGATGTACACTGAAGCTTTCTTT.

This chain links TRBV25-1 with TRBJ1-2; D is ambiguous. CDR1 is MGHDK and CDR2 is SYGVNS in the germline V gene. The V gene lost 10 bases and the J gene lost 0 bases, with 24 bases spanning the gap. The CDR3 covers 17 residues. CDR3 amino acids: CATLANFEEQANYGYTF. The CDR3 DNA reads TGTGCCACACTAGCCAATTTCGAAGAGCAAGCTAACTATGGCTACACCTTC.

The chain links TRBV6-1 to TRBJ1-4; D ambiguous. Germline-derived CDR1 and CDR2 are MNHNS and SASEGT. CDR3 length equals 14 residues. V lost 5 bases and J 4 bases, leaving 11 bases between the germline ends. The CDR3 spells CASSWRRRNEKLFF. Written as DNA, the CDR3 is TGTGCCAGCAGTTGGAGGCGGCGTAATGAAAAACTGTTTTTT.

Details on this clone: This CDR3 is also generated by other DNA sequences in the sample. This rearrangement joins TRBV7-6 to TRBJ2-7, with 11 bases identical to TRBD1. The CDR3 covers 12 residues. Germline V gene data show CDR1 as SGHVS and CDR2 as FNYEAQ. The trim removed 9 bases at V and 3 bases at J, leaving 1 base unmatched. This chain's CDR3 is CASGTGGYEQYF. CDR3 nucleotides: TGTGCCAGTGGGACAGGGGGCTACGAGCAGTACTTC.

The V call is TRBV6-6, the J call TRBJ2-1, with 13 bases that match TRBD2. The junction had 7 bases not matched to a gene; V was cut back by 5 bases and J by 9 bases. Germline CDR1 reads MNHNY; CDR2 reads SVGAGI (reference sequence). This CDR3 contains 15 residues. CDR3 in amino acids: CASSSGTSGVREQFF. The CDR3 DNA reads TGTGCCAGCAGTAGCGGGACTAGCGGGGTCCGTGAGCAGTTCTTC.